This T cell receptor beta chain was captured in a study of cytomegalovirus exposure and HLA in healthy donors. Primers for the PCR totalled 60 Vbeta and 13 Jbeta. Assay: immunoSEQ multiplex PCR; the TCRdb copy retains only in-frame clones and omits some. This table has about 140,000 clones, about three quarters appearing once. CDR1 SGHRS and CDR2 YFSETQ come from the germline V gene. The CDR3 is 14 amino acids. V was shortened by 0 bases and J by 7 bases, with 14 bases between the two germline ends. This receptor was obtained from a woman between 40 and 55 years old in good health and CMV-seronegative. Sequenced sample: PBMCs. J is TRBJ2-7 and V is TRBV5-1, with TRBD1 as a possible D gene (5 bases). Here the CDR3 reads CASSLVGPTAEQYF. DNA of the CDR3: TGCGCCAGCAGCTTGGTGGGGCCCACAGCAGAGCAGTACTTC.